This TCR beta chain was captured by sequencing in a study of T cells in Graves' hyperthyroidism and ophthalmopathy. Germline V gene sequence: CDR1 DFQATT, CDR2 SNEGSKA (reference sequence). This CDR3 contains 15 residues. Trimming took 4 bases from V and 3 from J, leaving 18 bases between them. This clonotype was observed a few times. What was amplified from RNA transcripts were TCR beta CDR3 regions. An initial round of RT-PCR targeting the TCR CDR3 relied on the HTBI primer set. Using its own MiXCR run on the multiplex PCR reads, TCRdb lists one record per CDR3 protein. The sample has about 500,000 distinct CDR3 sequences; approximately 15% are singletons. PBMCs were collected from an approximately 9.5 ml volume of fresh peripheral blood.

The V gene is TRBV20-1, the J gene TRBJ1-1; TRBD1 is a possible D gene (5 bases). Sequenced input: blood. The sequence was obtained from a woman aged 18-29 years with Graves' hyperthyroidism. CDR3 amino acids: CSATPSIGGHTEAFF. The CDR3 region has the DNA TGCAGTGCTACCCCTTCCATTGGGGGACACACTGAAGCTTTCTTT.